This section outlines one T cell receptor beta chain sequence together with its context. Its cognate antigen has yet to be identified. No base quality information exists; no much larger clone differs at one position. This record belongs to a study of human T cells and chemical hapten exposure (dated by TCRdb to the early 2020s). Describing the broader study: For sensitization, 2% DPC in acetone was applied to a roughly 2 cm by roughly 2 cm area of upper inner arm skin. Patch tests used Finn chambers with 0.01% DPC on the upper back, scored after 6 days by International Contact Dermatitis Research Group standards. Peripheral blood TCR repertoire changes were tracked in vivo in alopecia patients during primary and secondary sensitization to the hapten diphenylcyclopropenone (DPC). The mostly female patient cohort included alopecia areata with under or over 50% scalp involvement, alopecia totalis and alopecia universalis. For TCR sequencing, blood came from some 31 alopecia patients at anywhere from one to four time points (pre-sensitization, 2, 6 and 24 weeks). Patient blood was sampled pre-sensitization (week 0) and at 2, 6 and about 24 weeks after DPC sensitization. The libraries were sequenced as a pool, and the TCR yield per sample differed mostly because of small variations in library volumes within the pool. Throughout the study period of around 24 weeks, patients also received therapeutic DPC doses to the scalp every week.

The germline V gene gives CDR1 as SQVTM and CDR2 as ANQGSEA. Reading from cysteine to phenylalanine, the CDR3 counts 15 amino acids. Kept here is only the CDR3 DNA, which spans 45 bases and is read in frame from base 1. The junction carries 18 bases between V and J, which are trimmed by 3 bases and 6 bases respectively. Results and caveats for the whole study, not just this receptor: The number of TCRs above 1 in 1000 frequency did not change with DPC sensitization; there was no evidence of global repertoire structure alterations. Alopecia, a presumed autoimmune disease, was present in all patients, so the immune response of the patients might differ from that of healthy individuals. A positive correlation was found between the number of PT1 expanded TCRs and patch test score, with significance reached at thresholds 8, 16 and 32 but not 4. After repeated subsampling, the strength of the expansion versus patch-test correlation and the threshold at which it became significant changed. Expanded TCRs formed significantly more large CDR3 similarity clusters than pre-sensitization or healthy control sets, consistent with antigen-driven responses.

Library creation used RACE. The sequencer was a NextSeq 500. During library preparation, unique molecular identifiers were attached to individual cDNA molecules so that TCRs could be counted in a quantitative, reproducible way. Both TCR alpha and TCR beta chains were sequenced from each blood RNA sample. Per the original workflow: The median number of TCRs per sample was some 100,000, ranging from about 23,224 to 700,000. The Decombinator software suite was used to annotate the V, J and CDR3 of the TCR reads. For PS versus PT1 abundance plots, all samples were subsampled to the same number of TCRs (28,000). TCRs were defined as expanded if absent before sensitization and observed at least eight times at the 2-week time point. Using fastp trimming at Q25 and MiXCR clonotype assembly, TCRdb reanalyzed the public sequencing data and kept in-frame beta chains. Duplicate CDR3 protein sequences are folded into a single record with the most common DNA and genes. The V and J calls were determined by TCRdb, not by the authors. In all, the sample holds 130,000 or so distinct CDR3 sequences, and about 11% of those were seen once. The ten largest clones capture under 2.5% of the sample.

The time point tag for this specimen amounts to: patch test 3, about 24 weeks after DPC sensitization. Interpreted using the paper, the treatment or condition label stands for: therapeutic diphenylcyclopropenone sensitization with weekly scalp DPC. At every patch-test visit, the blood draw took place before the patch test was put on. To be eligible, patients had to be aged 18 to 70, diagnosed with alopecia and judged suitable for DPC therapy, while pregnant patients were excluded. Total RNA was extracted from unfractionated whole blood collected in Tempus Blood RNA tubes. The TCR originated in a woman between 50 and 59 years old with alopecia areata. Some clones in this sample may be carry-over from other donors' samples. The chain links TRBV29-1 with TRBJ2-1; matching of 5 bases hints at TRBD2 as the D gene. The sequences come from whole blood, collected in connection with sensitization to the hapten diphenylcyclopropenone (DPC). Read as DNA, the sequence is TGCAGCGTTGAGAGGTCTAGCAGGAGAAGCAATGAGCAGTTCTTC. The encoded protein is CSVERSSRRSNEQFF.